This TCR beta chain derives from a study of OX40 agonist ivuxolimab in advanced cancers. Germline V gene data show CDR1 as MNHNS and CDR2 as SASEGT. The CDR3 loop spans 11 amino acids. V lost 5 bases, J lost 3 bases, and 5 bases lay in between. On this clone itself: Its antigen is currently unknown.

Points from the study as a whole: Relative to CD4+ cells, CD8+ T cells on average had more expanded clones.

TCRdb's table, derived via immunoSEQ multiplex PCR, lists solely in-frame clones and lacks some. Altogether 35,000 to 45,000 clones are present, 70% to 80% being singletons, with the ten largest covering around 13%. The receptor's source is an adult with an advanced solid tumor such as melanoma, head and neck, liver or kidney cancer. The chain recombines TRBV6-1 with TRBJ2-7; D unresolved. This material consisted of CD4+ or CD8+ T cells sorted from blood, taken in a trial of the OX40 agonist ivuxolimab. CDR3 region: CASSSYYEQYF. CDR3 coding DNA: TGTGCCAGCAGTTCCTACTACGAGCAGTACTTC.